This T cell receptor beta chain was recovered during a study of blood T cell repertoires in COVID-19. Measured with immunoSEQ multiplex PCR; TCRdb has only the in-frame clones, and not every one. Among about 75,000 clones listed, around 79% were seen once. Germline V CDR1 and CDR2: SQVTM, ANQGSEA. The CDR3 length is 13 residues. With 5 bases removed from V and 8 bases from J, the gap between germline ends came to 16 bases. The sequence was obtained from an elderly woman with active or convalescent COVID-19. The chain employs TRBV29-1 and TRBJ2-1, with TRBD2 as a possible D gene (5 bases). The specimen sequenced was peripheral blood. CDR3 DNA: TGCAGCGTTCGGGGAGAGACAAGAGATGAGCAGTTCTTC. Its protein is CSVRGETRDEQFF.